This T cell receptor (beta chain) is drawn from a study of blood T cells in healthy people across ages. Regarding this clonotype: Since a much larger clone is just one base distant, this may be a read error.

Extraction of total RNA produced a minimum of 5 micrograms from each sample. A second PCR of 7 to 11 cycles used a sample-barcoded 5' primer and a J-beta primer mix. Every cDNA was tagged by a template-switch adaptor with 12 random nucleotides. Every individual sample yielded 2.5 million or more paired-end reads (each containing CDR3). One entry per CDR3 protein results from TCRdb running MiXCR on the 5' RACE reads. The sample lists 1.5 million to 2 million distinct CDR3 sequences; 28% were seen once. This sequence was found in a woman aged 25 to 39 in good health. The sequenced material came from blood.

CDR3 protein: CASSLAWDNTHYGYTF. The CDR3 DNA reads as TGTGCCAGCAGCTTAGCCTGGGACAATACCCACTATGGCTACACCTTC. The chain combines TRBV7-9 with TRBJ1-2; D may be TRBD1 (6 bases). Germline CDR1 SEHNR, CDR2 FQNEAQ (reference sequence). The CDR3 has 16 amino acids. The V end lost 0 bases, the J end lost 3 bases, and 14 bases lay between the germline ends.